The 12 T cell receptor beta chains listed next were all sequenced from one sample in a study of OX40 agonist ivuxolimab in advanced cancers. Only in-frame clones appear in the TCRdb table, and some are missing; sequencing was by immunoSEQ multiplex PCR. The repertoire includes about 32,000 clones, 84% of them detected once, and around 18% sits in the top ten. Sequenced material: CD4+ or CD8+ T cells sorted from blood, taken in a trial of the OX40 agonist ivuxolimab. These receptors originate from an adult with an advanced solid tumor such as melanoma, head and neck, liver or kidney cancer.

V gene TRBV27 combines with J gene TRBJ2-7; D ambiguous. The V and J ends lost 5 bases and 6 bases respectively, with 20 bases between them. The CDR3 contains 15 residues. CDR1 is MNHEY and CDR2 is SMNVEV in the germline V gene (reference sequence). Here the CDR3 DNA reads TGTGCCAGCAGTACCCTTACCGCGTCCCACGGCGAGCAGTACTTC. It yields the protein CASSTLTASHGEQYF.

The CDR3 region is CASSLESADEQFF. The CDR3 DNA reads TGTGCCAGCAGCTTAGAGAGCGCCGATGAGCAGTTCTTC. The chain carries TRBV13 and TRBJ2-1; no clear D gene. With 1 base removed from V and 8 bases from J, the gap between germline ends came to 9 bases. CDR1 and CDR2 (germline): PRHDT, FYEKMQ (reference sequence). CDR3 length: 13 amino acids. Drawing the rest from reference TRBV13 and TRBJ2-1, the complete variable domain is AAGVIQSPRHLIKEKRETATLKCYPIPRHDTVYWYQQGPGQDPQFLISFYEKMQSDKGSIPDRFSAQQFSDYHSELNMSSLELGDSALYFCASSLESADEQFFGPGTRLTVL.

The count of this clone is one. V usage is TRBV25-1 and J usage is TRBJ1-5, with D hard to call. The germline gives CDR1 MGHDK, CDR2 SYGVNS. This CDR3 contains 14 residues. V was cut by 1 base and J by 1 base, with 5 bases left in between. The CDR3 sequence is CASSEWTSNQPQHF. The CDR3 DNA is TGTGCCAGCAGTGAATGGACGAGCAATCAGCCCCAGCATTTT.

A few counts support this clone. The chain links TRBV7-6 to TRBJ1-1, with a possible D match to TRBD1 (5 bases). CDR1 and CDR2 from the germline V gene are SGHVS and FNYEAQ. Trimming left V 6 bases short and J 1 base short, with 9 bases between. The CDR3 sequence is 13 residues long. The CDR3 nucleotides read TGTGCCAGCAGTCCGACAGCGAACACTGAAGCTTTCTTT. This gives the protein CASSPTANTEAFF.

The V call is TRBV27, the J call TRBJ2-5; 16 bases are a match to TRBD2. Trimming at V came to 8 bases and at J to 4 bases, leaving 13 bases not matched to a gene. The germline V gene encodes CDR1 MNHEY and CDR2 SMNVEV (reference sequence). The CDR3 has 18 residues. The CDR3 nucleotides read TGTGCCAGCCCCGGAGGGACTAGCGGGAGGGCCTCCCGAGAGACCCAGTACTTC. Translated, it gives CASPGGTSGRASRETQYF.

The chain carries TRBV4-2 and TRBJ2-3; 8 bases match TRBD2. J lost 2 bases, V lost 0 bases, and 7 bases had no gene match. CDR1 is LGHNA, CDR2 YNFKEQ, per germline. The CDR3 length is 17 residues. CDR3 amino acids: CASSQEMAGGATDTQYF. The CDR3 DNA reads as TGTGCCAGCAGCCAAGAAATGGCGGGGGGAGCCACAGATACGCAGTATTTT.

The chain uses TRBV9 and TRBJ2-2, with D hard to call. Trimming removed 0 bases from V and 6 bases from J, with 6 bases in between. Germline V gene sequence: CDR1 SGDLS, CDR2 YYNGEE. The CDR3 spans 13 residues. CDR3 DNA sequence: TGTGCCAGCAGCGTAGGTCTGGCCGGGGAGCTGTTTTTT. Residues: CASSVGLAGELFF.

The V and J genes are TRBV7-6 and TRBJ2-5, with D perhaps matching TRBD1 (5 bases). CDR1 is SGHVS, CDR2 FNYEAQ, per germline. Trimming took off 1 base at V and 2 bases at J, with 8 bases between the two ends. The CDR3 is made up of 14 amino acids. CDR3 residues: CASSLVQGQETQYF. The CDR3 coding sequence is TGTGCCAGCAGCTTAGTCCAGGGTCAAGAGACCCAGTACTTC.

This sequence joins TRBV7-2 and TRBJ2-1; a weak D match, TRBD2 (5 bases). V lost 6 bases and J 2 bases, leaving 14 bases between the germline ends. Germline CDR1 and CDR2: SGHTA and FQGNSA. The CDR3 loop spans 15 amino acids. The CDR3 coding sequence is TGTGCCAGCAGAAGTCCGGGAACCACCTACAATGAGCAGTTCTTC. The encoded protein is CASRSPGTTYNEQFF.

J is TRBJ1-1 and V is TRBV27; no clear D. Germline assignment: CDR1 MNHEY and CDR2 SMNVEV (reference sequence). The CDR3 consists of 14 residues. Trimming shortened V by 0 bases and J by 4 bases, and 9 bases separated the two germline ends. This CDR3 is CASSLSRASTEAFF. CDR3 sequence (DNA): TGTGCCAGCAGTTTATCGCGGGCGAGCACTGAAGCTTTCTTT.

The J gene is TRBJ1-2, the V gene TRBV6-1; D may be TRBD1 (6 bases). Germline V gives CDR1 MNHNS, CDR2 SASEGT. The V gene lost 6 bases and the J gene lost 6 bases, with 14 bases spanning the gap. CDR3 size: 13 residues. CDR3 in amino acids: CASRPRDTHGYTF. The CDR3 DNA reads as TGTGCCAGCAGGCCTCGGGACACCCATGGCTACACCTTC.

The count of this clone is one. The chain recombines TRBV29-1 with TRBJ2-1; TRBD2 agrees at 12 bases. This CDR3 contains 15 residues. The germline gives CDR1 SQVTM, CDR2 ANQGSEA. The trim removed 3 bases at V and 4 bases at J, leaving 4 bases unmatched. CDR3 protein: CSVDGLAGGYNEQFF. The CDR3 nucleotides are TGCAGCGTTGATGGGCTAGCGGGAGGGTACAATGAGCAGTTCTTC.